This record covers a single T cell receptor beta chain. Its specificity is not known. Each CDR3 protein gets one entry after TCRdb re-called the PCR reads with MiXCR. The repertoire holds around 14,000 distinct CDR3 sequences, roughly 60% seen once, with around 53% in the top ten. Time point meaning: before preoperative PTX-NDP chemotherapy. Patients received paclitaxel-nedaplatin as preoperative chemotherapy before surgery. This sample was taken from a study of esophageal squamous cell carcinoma under preoperative chemotherapy. Turning to the study itself: Both tumor-infiltrating lymphocytes and peripheral blood T cells had their TCR repertoires profiled.

Findings and caveats of the study: Peripheral T cells migrating into the tumor appeared to partly supply post-treatment tumor-infiltrating lymphocytes. Peripheral T cells showed a significant TCR diversity increase after chemotherapy, unlike tumor-infiltrating lymphocytes.

The receptor comes from a human donor with esophageal squamous cell carcinoma. The donor label of this sample is uncertain. The material was obtained from a patient given preoperative chemotherapy.

The CDR3 nucleotides read TGTGCCAGCAGCCGACGGGAGGGGGCCTACAATGAGCAGTACTTC. Translated, it gives CASSRREGAYNEQYF. The rearrangement uses TRBV6-1 and TRBJ2-1; possibly TRBD2 for D (8 bases). With the DNA end fitting TRBJ2-7 better, the J assignment may be wrong. Germline-derived CDR1 and CDR2 are MNHNS and SASEGT. The CDR3 has 15 residues.